This T cell receptor (beta chain) was identified in a study of beta chain bispecific antibodies for T cell cancers. General study findings and limits: Most targeted TRBV signal came from the leukemia cell line cells, not normal T cells.

Blood mononuclear cells were expanded for around three days using either OKT3 anti-CD3 antibody or CD3/CD28 beads. TCRdb reanalysed the 5' RACE reads using MiXCR and keeps one entry per CDR3 protein. The sample has 21,000 or so distinct CDR3 sequences; under 3% are singletons. V was clipped by 0 bases and J by 1 base, with 10 bases between them. The CDR3 has 16 amino acids. The germline gives CDR1 SGHRS, CDR2 YFSETQ. This clonotype occurred many times. Its specificity is unknown. The clonotype was recovered from a human donor in good health. Some clones in this sample may be carry-over from other donors' samples. J is TRBJ2-2 and V is TRBV5-1; D possibly matches TRBD1 or TRBD2 (6 bases each). Sequenced material: healthy donor T cells cultured with leukemia cells. CDR3 DNA: TGCGCCAGCAGCTTGGCCGGGGGACAGAACACCGGGGAGCTGTTTTTT. It translates to CASSLAGGQNTGELFF.